The 5 T cell receptor beta chains given below trace back to one sample, sequenced in a study of cytomegalovirus exposure and HLA in healthy donors. PCR was performed using 60 Vbeta and 13 Jbeta primers. The protocol was immunoSEQ multiplex PCR, while the TCRdb copy is restricted to in-frame clones and leaves out a portion. The sample records roughly 60,000 clones, approximately 80% being singletons. Sequenced material: PBMCs. The receptors were gathered from a woman in her 40s in good health and CMV-seropositive.

The chain uses TRBV19 and TRBJ2-6, with D possibly TRBD2 on 6 matching bases. This CDR3 comprises 17 residues. CDR1 is LNHDA, CDR2 SQIVND, per germline (reference sequence). Trimming removed 5 bases at V and 0 bases at J, with 14 bases between. CDR3 DNA: TGTGCCAGTAGTGCCGCGGGACTCTCCTCTGGGGCCAACGTCCTGACTTTC. This codes for CASSAAGLSSGANVLTF.

The chain uses TRBV19 and TRBJ2-7; TRBD1 aligns across 9 bases. V was clipped by 5 bases and J by 6 bases; unmatched bases: 11. Germline CDR1 and CDR2: LNHDA and SQIVND (reference sequence). CDR3 length: 15 amino acids. The CDR3 spells CASSFSGTGLSEQYF. CDR3 DNA sequence: TGTGCCAGTAGTTTCTCCGGGACAGGGTTAAGCGAGCAGTACTTC.

The rearrangement joins TRBV19 to TRBJ1-5; maybe TRBD1 (5 bases). V was trimmed by 2 bases and J by 1 base, leaving 15 bases between them. The CDR3 length is 17 residues. Germline V gene sequence: CDR1 LNHDA, CDR2 SQIVND (reference sequence). As DNA, the CDR3 is TGTGCCAGTAGTATACCTCTCGGGGGTGTCAGCAATCAGCCCCAGCATTTT. Protein: CASSIPLGGVSNQPQHF.

The V gene is TRBV7-2, the J gene TRBJ1-2; D not resolved. This CDR3 has 12 residues. Germline V gene sequence: CDR1 SGHTA, CDR2 FQGNSA. Trimming pared 2 bases from V and 8 bases from J, leaving 9 bases between. CDR3: CASSLILWGYTF. The CDR3 nucleotides are TGTGCCAGCAGCTTAATCCTATGGGGCTACACCTTC.

The gene calls are TRBV7-2 and TRBJ1-2; 8 bases line up with TRBD1. CDR1 and CDR2 (germline): SGHTA, FQGNSA. Trimming cost V 3 bases and J 8 bases; bases outside gene matches: 8. The CDR3 runs to 14 residues. The CDR3 nucleotides are TGTGCCAGCAGCTTGACAGGGGCTTCGTTAGGCTACACCTTC. It specifies CASSLTGASLGYTF.